This TCR beta chain stems from a study of blood T cell repertoires in COVID-19. The assay was immunoSEQ multiplex PCR, and TCRdb's table has in-frame clones only and misses some. The data hold tens of thousands of clones, with around 84% observed a single time. J gave up 4 bases and V 2 bases, and 4 bases lay outside the gene matches. The CDR3 sequence is 15 residues long. Germline V gene lookup returns CDR1 MGHDK and CDR2 SYGVNS. Sequencing used peripheral blood. The TCR was taken from a human donor in a cohort sampled during active COVID-19. The rearrangement joins TRBV25-1 to TRBJ2-7; TRBD2 matches 11 bases. The CDR3 DNA is TGTGCCAGCAGTGAAATAACTAGCGGGAGATACGAGCAGTACTTC. Translated: CASSEITSGRYEQYF.